The clone carrying this TCR beta chain was observed a few times. The entry originates in a study of T cells in Graves' hyperthyroidism and ophthalmopathy. Per the germline V gene, CDR1 is DFQATT and CDR2 is SNEGSKA (reference sequence). CDR3 size: 13 residues. Trimming removed 6 bases at V and 11 bases at J, with 20 bases between. It was RNA transcripts that yielded the amplified TCR beta CDR3 regions. The study used the HTBI primer set for a first-round RT-PCR of the TCR CDR3. TCRdb reanalysed the multiplex PCR reads using MiXCR and keeps one entry per CDR3 protein. The sample yields approximately 300,000 distinct CDR3 sequences, about 15% seen once.

Sequencing was performed on blood. The rearrangement uses TRBV20-1 and TRBJ1-5, with a tentative D call TRBD1 (6 bases). This clonotype was obtained from a man aged 25 to 40 with Graves' hyperthyroidism. CDR3 amino acids: CSATDAPWTAQHF. CDR3 sequence (DNA): TGCAGTGCCACCGACGCACCATGGACAGCCCAGCATTTT.